The entry below describes one T cell receptor beta chain. As originally analysed: Estimates of nucleated cell counts were drawn from the amplification of reference gene primers. This table comes from immunoSEQ multiplex PCR, and its TCRdb copy is limited to in-frame clones, with some not included. For V, J and clone size, that table is used; D and trimming come from the DNA. Of over 40,000 clones listed, roughly 85% are singletons. The sample comes from a study of blood T cell repertoires in COVID-19. Study background: From the United States, Italy and Spain came samples of acute and convalescent COVID-19. PBMCs, B-cell-depleted T cells, or T cells were the source of the cDNA or gDNA that made up the material.

This CDR3 is built from 12 residues. Trimming shortened V by 2 bases and J by 3 bases, and 2 bases separated the two germline ends. The germline V gene encodes CDR1 SGHDN and CDR2 FVKESK. The J gene is TRBJ1-3, the V gene TRBV14, with D unresolved. This TCR was sampled from a man at least 80 years old with acute or convalescent COVID-19. The sample taken for sequencing was peripheral blood. The CDR3 here is CASSQYGNTIYF. The CDR3 DNA is TGTGCCAGCAGCCAATATGGAAACACCATATATTTT.